This TCR beta chain derives from a study of identical twins. This clonotype was counted between two and nine times. The authors used template switching to add a universal primer site and gave cDNA unique molecular identifiers. TCRdb redid the calling of the 5' RACE reads with MiXCR, one entry per CDR3 protein. The sample contains some 710,000 distinct CDR3 sequences, around 6% of which appear only once. The junction had 3 bases not matched to a gene; V was cut back by 2 bases and J by 3 bases. Germline assignment: CDR1 GTSNPN and CDR2 SVGIG (reference sequence). The CDR3 loop spans 13 amino acids. Sequenced material: naive T cells sorted from blood. This receptor was taken from a man between 18 and 35 years old in good health. The V and J genes are TRBV30 and TRBJ2-5; 7 bases are shared with TRBD1. In nucleotides, the CDR3 is TGTGCCTGGAGTCGGGACAGCAAAGAGACCCAGTACTTC. Translating it yields CAWSRDSKETQYF.